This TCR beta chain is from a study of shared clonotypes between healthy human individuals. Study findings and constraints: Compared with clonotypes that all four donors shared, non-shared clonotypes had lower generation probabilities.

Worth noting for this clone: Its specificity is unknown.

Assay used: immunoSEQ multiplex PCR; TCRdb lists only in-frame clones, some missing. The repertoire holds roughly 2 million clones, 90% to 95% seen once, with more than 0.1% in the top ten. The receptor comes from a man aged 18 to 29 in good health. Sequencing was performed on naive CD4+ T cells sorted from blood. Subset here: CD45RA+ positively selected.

The CDR3 region is CASSWDRNGQPQHF. CDR3 bases: TGTGCCAGCAGCTGGGACAGAAACGGGCAGCCCCAGCATTTT. The chain joins TRBV6-5 to TRBJ1-5; 7 bases align to TRBD1. This CDR3 has 14 amino acids. The ends lost 6 bases at V and 7 bases at J; junction bases unmatched: 9. From germline, CDR1 is MNHEY and CDR2 SVGAGI.